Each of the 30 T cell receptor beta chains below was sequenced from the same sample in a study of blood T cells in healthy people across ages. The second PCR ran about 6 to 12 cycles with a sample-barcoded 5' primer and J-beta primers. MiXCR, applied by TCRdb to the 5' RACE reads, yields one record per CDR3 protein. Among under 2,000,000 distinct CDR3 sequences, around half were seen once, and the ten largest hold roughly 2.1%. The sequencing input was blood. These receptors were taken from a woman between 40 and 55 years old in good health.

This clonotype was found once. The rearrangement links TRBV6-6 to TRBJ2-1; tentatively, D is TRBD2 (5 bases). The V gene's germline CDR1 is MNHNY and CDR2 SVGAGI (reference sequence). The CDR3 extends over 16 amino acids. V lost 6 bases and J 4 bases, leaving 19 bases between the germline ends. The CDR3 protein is CASSRSGGGQYNEQFF. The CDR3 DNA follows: TGTGCCAGCAGCCGCAGCGGCGGCGGCCAATACAATGAGCAGTTCTTC.

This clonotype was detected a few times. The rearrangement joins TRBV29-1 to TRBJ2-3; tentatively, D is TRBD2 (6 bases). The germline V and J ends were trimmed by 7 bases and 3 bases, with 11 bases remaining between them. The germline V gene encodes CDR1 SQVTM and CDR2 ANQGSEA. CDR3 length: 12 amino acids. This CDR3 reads CSAPSVTDTQYF. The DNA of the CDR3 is TGCAGCGCCCCTAGCGTGACAGATACGCAGTATTTT.

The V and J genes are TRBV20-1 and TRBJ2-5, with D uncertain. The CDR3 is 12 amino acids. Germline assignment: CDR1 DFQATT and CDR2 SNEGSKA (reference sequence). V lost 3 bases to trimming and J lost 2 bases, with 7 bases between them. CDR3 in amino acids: CSASRDQETQYF. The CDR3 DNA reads TGCAGTGCTAGCCGTGATCAAGAGACCCAGTACTTC.

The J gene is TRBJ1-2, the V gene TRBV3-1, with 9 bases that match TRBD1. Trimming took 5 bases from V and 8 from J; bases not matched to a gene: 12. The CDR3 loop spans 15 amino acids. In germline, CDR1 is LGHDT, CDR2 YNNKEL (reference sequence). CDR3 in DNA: TGTGCCAGCAGCTCGGACAGGGGACCTCTGCGCGGCTACACCTTC. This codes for CASSSDRGPLRGYTF.

The CDR3 sequence: CASNTGTSPSKNIQYF. The CDR3 DNA is TGTGCCAGCAACACCGGGACTAGCCCGTCCAAAAACATTCAGTACTTC. This chain links TRBV2 with TRBJ2-4, with TRBD2 matching over 9 bases. This CDR3 contains 16 residues. The V gene's germline CDR1 is SNHLY and CDR2 FYNNEI. V lost 7 bases and J lost 2; bases outside the gene matches: 9.

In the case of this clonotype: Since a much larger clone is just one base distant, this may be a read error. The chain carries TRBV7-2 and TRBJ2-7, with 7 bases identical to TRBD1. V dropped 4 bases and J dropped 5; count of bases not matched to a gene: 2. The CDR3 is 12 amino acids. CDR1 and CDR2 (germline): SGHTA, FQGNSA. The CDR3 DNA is TGTGCCAGCAGCTCGACAGGGCACGAGCAGTACTTC. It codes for CASSSTGHEQYF.

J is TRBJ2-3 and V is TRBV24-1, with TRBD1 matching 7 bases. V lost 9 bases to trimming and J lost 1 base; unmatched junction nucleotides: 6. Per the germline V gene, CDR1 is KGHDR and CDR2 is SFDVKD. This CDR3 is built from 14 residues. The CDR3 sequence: CATSQTGRTDTQYF. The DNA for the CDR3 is TGTGCCACCTCCCAGACAGGGCGCACAGATACGCAGTATTTT.

The CDR3 loop is CSARGGTYYKNEQFF. The CDR3 nucleotides read TGCAGTGCTAGAGGGGGGACATACTACAAGAATGAGCAGTTCTTC. The chain recombines TRBV20-1 with TRBJ2-1; possibly TRBD1 for D (6 bases). Germline lookup yields CDR1 DFQATT and CDR2 SNEGSKA (reference sequence). The CDR3 sequence is 15 residues long. V was clipped by 1 base and J by 7 bases, with 17 bases between them.

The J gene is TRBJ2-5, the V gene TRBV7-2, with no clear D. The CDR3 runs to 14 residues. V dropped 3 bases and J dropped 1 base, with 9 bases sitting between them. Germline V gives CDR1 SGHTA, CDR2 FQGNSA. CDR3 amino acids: CASSLEPAQETQYF. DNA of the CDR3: TGTGCCAGCAGCTTGGAGCCGGCCCAAGAGACCCAGTACTTC.

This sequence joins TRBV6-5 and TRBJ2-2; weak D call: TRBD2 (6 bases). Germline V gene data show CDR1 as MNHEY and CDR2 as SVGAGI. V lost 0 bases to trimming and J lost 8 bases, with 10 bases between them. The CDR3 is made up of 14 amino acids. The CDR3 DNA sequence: TGTGCCAGCAGTTACTCGGAGGGTACGGGGGAGCTGTTTTTT. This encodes CASSYSEGTGELFF.

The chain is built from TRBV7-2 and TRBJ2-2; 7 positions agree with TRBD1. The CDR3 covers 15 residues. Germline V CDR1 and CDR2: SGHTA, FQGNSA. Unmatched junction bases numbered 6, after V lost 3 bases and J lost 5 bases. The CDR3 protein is CASSLTGRGTGELFF. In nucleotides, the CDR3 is TGTGCCAGCAGCTTGACAGGGAGAGGTACCGGGGAGCTGTTTTTT.

CDR3 nucleotide sequence: TGCAGTGCTAGACCGAATATTGGGACAGGGGGCGCCGGCGGCTACACCTTC. Amino acid sequence: CSARPNIGTGGAGGYTF. The genes are TRBV20-1 and TRBJ1-2, with TRBD1 identical over 12 bases. The V and J ends lost 2 bases and 8 bases, in that order; junction bases with no gene match: 15. Germline V CDR1 and CDR2: DFQATT, SNEGSKA (reference sequence). The CDR3 sequence is 17 residues long.

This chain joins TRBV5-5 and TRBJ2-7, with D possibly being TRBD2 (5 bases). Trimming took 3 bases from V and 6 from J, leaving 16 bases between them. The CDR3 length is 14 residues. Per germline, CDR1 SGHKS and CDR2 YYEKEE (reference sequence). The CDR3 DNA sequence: TGTGCCAGCAGCTCGACAAGCTGGGGAGCCGAGCAGTACTTC. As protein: CASSSTSWGAEQYF.

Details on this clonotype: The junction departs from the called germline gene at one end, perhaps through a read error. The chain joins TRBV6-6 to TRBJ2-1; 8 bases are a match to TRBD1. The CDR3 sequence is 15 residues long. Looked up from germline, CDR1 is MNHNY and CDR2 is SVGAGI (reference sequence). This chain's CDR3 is CASRPRGLSDKEQFF. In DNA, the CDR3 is TGTGCCAGCAGACCCAGGGGGCTATCTGACAAGGAGCAGTTCTTC.

The chain's CDR3 is CASSRGTGSEKLFF. The CDR3 DNA is TGTGCCAGCAGCCGTGGGACAGGGAGTGAAAAACTGTTTTTT. The genes are TRBV4-2 and TRBJ1-4; TRBD1 agrees at 9 bases. Germline CDR1 LGHNA, CDR2 YNFKEQ. CDR3 size: 14 residues. The junction had 4 bases not matched to a gene; V was cut back by 4 bases and J by 7 bases.

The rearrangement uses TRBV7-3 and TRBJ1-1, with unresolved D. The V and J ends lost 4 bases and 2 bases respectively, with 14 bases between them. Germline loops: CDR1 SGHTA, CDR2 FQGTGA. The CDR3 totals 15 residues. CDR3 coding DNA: TGTGCCAGCAGCTCCTGGGAGTCCATAAACACTGAAGCTTTCTTT. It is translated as CASSSWESINTEAFF. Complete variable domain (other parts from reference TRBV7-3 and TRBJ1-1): GAGVSQTPSNKVTEKGKYVELRCDPISGHTALYWYRQSLGQGPEFLIYFQGTGAADDSGLPNDRFFAVRPEGSVSTLKIQRTERGDSAVYLCASSSWESINTEAFFGQGTRLTVV.

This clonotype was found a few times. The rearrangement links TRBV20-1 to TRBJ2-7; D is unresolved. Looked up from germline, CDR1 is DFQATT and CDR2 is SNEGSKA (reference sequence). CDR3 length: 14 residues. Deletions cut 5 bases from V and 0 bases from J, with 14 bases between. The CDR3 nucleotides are TGCAGTGCTGGACGGACGGTTAACTCCTACGAGCAGTACTTC. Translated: CSAGRTVNSYEQYF.

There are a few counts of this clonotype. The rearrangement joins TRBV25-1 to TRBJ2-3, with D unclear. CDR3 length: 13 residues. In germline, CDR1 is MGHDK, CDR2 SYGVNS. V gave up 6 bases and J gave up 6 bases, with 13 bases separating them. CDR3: CASRGIGYDTQYF. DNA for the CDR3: TGTGCCAGCAGGGGAATTGGGTACGATACGCAGTATTTT.

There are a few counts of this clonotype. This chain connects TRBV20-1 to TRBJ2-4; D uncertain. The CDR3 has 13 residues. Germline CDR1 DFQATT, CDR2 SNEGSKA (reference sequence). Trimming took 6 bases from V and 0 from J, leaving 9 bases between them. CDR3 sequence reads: CSALEPAKNIQYF. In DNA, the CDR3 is TGCAGTGCCTTGGAGCCAGCCAAAAACATTCAGTACTTC.

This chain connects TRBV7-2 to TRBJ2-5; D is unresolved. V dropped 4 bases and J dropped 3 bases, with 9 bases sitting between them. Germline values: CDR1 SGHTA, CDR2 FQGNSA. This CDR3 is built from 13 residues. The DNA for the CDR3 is TGTGCCAGCAGCTCGTCCTCTAAAGAGACCCAGTACTTC. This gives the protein CASSSSSKETQYF.

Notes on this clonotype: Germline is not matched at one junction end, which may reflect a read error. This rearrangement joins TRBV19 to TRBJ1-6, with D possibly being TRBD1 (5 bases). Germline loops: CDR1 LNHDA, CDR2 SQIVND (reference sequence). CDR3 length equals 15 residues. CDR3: CTSQQGSSYNSPLHF. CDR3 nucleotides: TGTACCAGTCAGCAGGGAAGCTCCTATAATTCACCCCTCCACTTT. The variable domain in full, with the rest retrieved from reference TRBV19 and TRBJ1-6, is DGGITQSPKYLFRKEGQNVTLSCEQNLNHDAMYWYRQDPGQGLRLIYYSQIVNDFQKGDIAEGYSVSREKKESFPLTVTSAQKNPTAFYLCTSQQGSSYNSPLHFGNGTRLTVT.

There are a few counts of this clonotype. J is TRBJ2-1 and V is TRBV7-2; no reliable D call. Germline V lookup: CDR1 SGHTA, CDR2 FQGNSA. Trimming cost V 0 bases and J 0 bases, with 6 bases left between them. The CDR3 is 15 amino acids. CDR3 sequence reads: CASSLAENSYNEQFF. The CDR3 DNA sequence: TGTGCCAGCAGCTTAGCAGAAAACTCCTACAATGAGCAGTTCTTC.

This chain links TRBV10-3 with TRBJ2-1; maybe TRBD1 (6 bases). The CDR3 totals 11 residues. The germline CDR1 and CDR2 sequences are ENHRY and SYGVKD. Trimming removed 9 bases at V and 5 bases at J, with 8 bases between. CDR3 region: CAMGQDNEQFF. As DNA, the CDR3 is TGTGCCATGGGACAAGACAATGAGCAGTTCTTC.

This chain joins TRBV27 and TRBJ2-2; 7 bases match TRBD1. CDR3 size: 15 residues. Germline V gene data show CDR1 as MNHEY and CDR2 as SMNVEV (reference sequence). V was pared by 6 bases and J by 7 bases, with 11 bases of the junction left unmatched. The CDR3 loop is CASRPNRGLYGELFF. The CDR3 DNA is TGTGCCAGCAGGCCAAACAGGGGATTATACGGGGAGCTGTTTTTT.

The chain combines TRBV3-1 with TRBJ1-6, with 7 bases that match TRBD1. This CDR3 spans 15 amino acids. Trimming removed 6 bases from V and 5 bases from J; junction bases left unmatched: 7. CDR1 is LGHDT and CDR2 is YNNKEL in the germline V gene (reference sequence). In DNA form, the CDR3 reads TGTGCCAGCAGAACGACCGGGACAGATAATTCACCCCTCCACTTT. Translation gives CASRTTGTDNSPLHF.

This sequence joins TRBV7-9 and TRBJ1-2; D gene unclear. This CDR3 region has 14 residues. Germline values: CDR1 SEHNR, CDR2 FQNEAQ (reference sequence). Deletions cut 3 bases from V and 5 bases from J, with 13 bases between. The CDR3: CASSFDGPLYGYTF. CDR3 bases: TGTGCCAGCAGCTTTGATGGACCGCTTTATGGCTACACCTTC.

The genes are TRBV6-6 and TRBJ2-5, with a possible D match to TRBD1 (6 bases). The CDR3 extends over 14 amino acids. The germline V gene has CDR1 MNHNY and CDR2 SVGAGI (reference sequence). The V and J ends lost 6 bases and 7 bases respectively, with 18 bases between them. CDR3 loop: CASSPGKVRGTQYF. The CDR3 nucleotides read TGTGCCAGCAGCCCCGGAAAGGTCAGGGGGACCCAGTACTTC.

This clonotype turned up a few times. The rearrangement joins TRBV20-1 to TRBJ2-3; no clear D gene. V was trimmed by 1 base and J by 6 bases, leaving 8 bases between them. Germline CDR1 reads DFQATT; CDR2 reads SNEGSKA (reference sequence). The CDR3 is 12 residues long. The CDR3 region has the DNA TGCAGTGCTAGAGGCATGATGGATACGCAGTATTTT. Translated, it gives CSARGMMDTQYF.

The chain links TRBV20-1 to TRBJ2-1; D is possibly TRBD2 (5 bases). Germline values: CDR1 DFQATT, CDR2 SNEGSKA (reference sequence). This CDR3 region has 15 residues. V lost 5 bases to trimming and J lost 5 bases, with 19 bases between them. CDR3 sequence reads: CSAPNRGSGNNEQFF. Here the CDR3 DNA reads TGCAGTGCTCCTAACAGAGGGTCCGGGAACAATGAGCAGTTCTTC.

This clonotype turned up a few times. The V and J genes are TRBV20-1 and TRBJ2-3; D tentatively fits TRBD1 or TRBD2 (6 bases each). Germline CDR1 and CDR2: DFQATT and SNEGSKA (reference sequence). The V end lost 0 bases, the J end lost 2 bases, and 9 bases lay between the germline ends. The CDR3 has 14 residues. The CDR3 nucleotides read TGCAGTGCTAGAGATAGGGGGGTCACAGATACGCAGTATTTT. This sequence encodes CSARDRGVTDTQYF.